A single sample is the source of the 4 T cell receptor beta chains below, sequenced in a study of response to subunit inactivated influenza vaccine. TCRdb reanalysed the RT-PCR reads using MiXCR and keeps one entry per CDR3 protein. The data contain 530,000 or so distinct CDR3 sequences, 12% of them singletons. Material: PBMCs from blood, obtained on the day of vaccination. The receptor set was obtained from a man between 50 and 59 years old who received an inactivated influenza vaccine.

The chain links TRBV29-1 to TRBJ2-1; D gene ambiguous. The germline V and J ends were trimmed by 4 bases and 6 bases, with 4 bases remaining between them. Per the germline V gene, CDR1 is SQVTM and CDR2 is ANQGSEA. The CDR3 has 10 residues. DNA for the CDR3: TGCAGCGTTGTGGTCAATGAGCAGTTCTTC. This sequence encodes CSVVVNEQFF.

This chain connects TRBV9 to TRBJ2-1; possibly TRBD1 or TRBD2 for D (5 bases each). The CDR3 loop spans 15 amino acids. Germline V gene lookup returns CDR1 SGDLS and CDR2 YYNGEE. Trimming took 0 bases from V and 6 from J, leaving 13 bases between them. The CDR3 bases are TGTGCCAGCAGCGTAGATGGGACCCCAATCAATGAGCAGTTCTTC. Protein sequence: CASSVDGTPINEQFF.

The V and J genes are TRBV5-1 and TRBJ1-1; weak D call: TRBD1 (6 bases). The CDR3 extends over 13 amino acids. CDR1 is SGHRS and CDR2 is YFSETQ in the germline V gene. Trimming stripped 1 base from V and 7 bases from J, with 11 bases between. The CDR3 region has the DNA TGCGCCAGCAGCTTGCAGGGGATGGGTGAAGCTTTCTTT. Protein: CASSLQGMGEAFF.

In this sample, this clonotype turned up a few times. CDR3 sequence reads: CASSWGTSGNTDTQYF. DNA for the CDR3: TGCGCCAGCAGCTGGGGGACTAGCGGGAACACAGATACGCAGTATTTT. The rearrangement links TRBV5-1 to TRBJ2-3; TRBD2 agrees at 13 bases. The CDR3 covers 16 residues. Germline lookup yields CDR1 SGHRS and CDR2 YFSETQ. V gave up 3 bases and J gave up 2 bases; unmatched junction bases: 3. Filled out from reference TRBV5-1 and TRBJ2-3, the complete variable domain reads KAGVTQTPRYLIKTRGQQVTLSCSPISGHRSVSWYQQTPGQGLQFLFEYFSETQRNKGNFPGRFSGRQFSNSRSEMNVSTLELGDSALYLCASSWGTSGNTDTQYFGPGTRLTVL.